This paragraph covers one T cell receptor (beta chain) sequence. Its antigen target is currently unknown. Base qualities are not at hand, and no much larger clone is one base apart. The CDR3 regions of human TCRbeta chains were analyzed by immunosequencing. On the authors' methods: Repertoire TCRs were checked for matches against a reference library of SARS-CoV-2-specific TCRs that had been generated using the MIRA antigen-specificity platform. Breadth was defined as the fraction of unique TCRs that were SARS-CoV-2-associated. Depth was defined as the fraction of total T cells that were SARS-CoV-2-associated. Using the MIRA data, each spike-specific TCR was mapped to the spike region that the TCR reacts to and placed in a CD4 or CD8 class. Log10-transformed breadth and depth values were compared by one-way ANOVA with Sidak's multiple comparisons tests. In its TCRdb copy, this immuneACCESS table keeps in-frame sequences only and misses some clones. Where compared with another copy, unresolved V genes explain less than half of these, and the others have no known cause. The V and J calls and the clone size are those of that table, but D and trimming were determined from the DNA. The table for this sample lists some 200,000 clones; around 90% of them were counted only once. The top ten hold under 6.5% of the sample.

The time point tag for this specimen amounts to: baseline before first vaccination. The vaccinee samples were drawn from two UK trials, COV001 and COV002, one of which was a single-blind randomized controlled phase 2/3 trial testing AZD1222 (ChAdOx1 nCoV-19) in healthy adults. For TCRbeta chain sequencing, PBMC samples were collected from trial participants at day 0 and at day 28 after the second dose. This sample was taken from a study of T cell responses to AZD1222 COVID-19 vaccine (dated by TCRdb to about 2021). In terms of the full investigation: AZD1222 recipients given second doses at about 4 weeks or at about 12 weeks were pooled, since spike-specific TCR depth and breadth were not found to differ between the two schedules. Trial participants were enrolled by age into 18-55, 56-69 and 70-plus year subgroups, with roughly 150, 30 and 60 TCR-sequenced participants respectively. A total of just over 230 trial participants underwent TCR sequencing, of whom about 210 had received two doses of AZD1222 and 26 had received two doses of the MenACWY control vaccine.

Here is what the overall study found, with its caveats: The vaccine-associated CD4 TCRs covered the entire spike protein, and the dominant responses fell in regions 160-218 and 743-854. Most participants were white British and females outnumbered males, and the authors suggested that clonal diversity may have been underestimated. Conclusions about previously exposed vaccinees are limited, since just 6 or 7 AZD1222 recipients were seropositive for SARS-CoV-2 at baseline. The 56-69-year group was small, and its depth increase did not reach significance, likely because of low power. No day 14 peak-response samples were available, so repertoires were characterized only after the peak T cell response. A significant rise in spike-specific TCR breadth and depth was observed after two AZD1222 doses relative to day 0 and relative to MenACWY recipients. Epitopes outside the regions mutated in the B.1.351 and B.1.1.7 variants were reportedly recognized by nearly half of the unique spike-specific TCRs.

The CDR3 contains 15 residues, cysteine and phenylalanine counted. This entry keeps only the CDR3 DNA: 45 bases, framed from base 1. V loses 4 bases at its end and J loses 8 bases; junction bases beyond the gene matches: 9. The germline V gene specifies KGHSH as CDR1 and LQKENI as CDR2. The chain joins TRBV18 to TRBJ1-4, with 8 bases in between that match TRBD1. The sequence came from an adult in good health. The sample was peripheral blood, taken on day 0 of AZD1222 vaccination. CDR3 loop: CASSLPDRDGEKLFF. Read as DNA, the sequence is TGTGCCAGCTCACTTCCGGACAGGGACGGCGAAAAACTGTTTTTT. The variable domain in full, with residues beyond the CDR3 obtained from the reference TRBV18 and TRBJ1-4 genes, is NAGVMQNPRHLVRRRGQEARLRCSPMKGHSHVYWYRQLPEEGLKFMVYLQKENIIDESGMPKERFSAEFPKEGPSILRIQQVVRGDSAAYFCASSLPDRDGEKLFFGSGTQLSVL.